This T cell receptor (beta chain) stems from a study of monozygotic twins with inflammatory bowel disease. Whole-study results and caveats: Inverse Simpson values showed less TCRbeta diversity in IBD patients than in their healthy co-twins. Relative clonotype sharing with others was diminished in IBD patients versus healthy twins, particularly with disease activity.

From germline, CDR1 is DFQATT and CDR2 SNEGSKA (reference sequence). The CDR3 loop spans 13 amino acids. TCRdb reanalyzed the 5' RACE reads, giving one entry per CDR3 protein sequence and no DNA. The listing contains 350,000 to 500,000 distinct CDR3 sequences. In the case of this clonotype: The antigen is unknown.

This chain connects TRBV20-1 to TRBJ1-1; the D call from TCRdb, TRBD1, cannot be confirmed without DNA. The sequencing sample was made of blood. The TCR comes from a human donor with ulcerative colitis or Crohn's disease, or a healthy co-twin of an affected twin (not recorded which). The CDR3 is CSANRDRGTEAFF.